The clone carrying this T cell receptor (beta chain) was counted many times. Its antigen remains unidentified. This sample was taken from a study of CD8 T cells in ankylosing spondylitis. TCRdb reprocessed the 5' RACE reads with MiXCR, giving one entry per CDR3 protein. The sample carries 300,000 to 400,000 distinct CDR3 sequences, roughly 10% recorded once. General study points: Disease-linked clones displayed a CD8+ phenotype and appeared relatively rarely in peripheral blood. Earlier reports found some motif variants in synovial fluid and blood in reactive arthritis. Disease-linked clones reportedly concentrated significantly in matched ankylosing spondylitis synovial fluid. Characteristic of ankylosing spondylitis blood, it appeared, was a TCR beta motif comprising several highly homologous variants.

V was shortened by 0 bases and J by 8 bases, with 16 bases between the two germline ends. The CDR3 has 16 residues. The V and J genes are TRBV12-3 or TRBV12-4 and TRBJ1-4; tentative D call: TRBD1 (6 bases). The source material was blood, either unsorted or a sorted T cell fraction (not recorded which). The clonotype was recovered from a female donor with ankylosing spondylitis or in good health (not recorded which). The chain's CDR3 is CASSLARLGTREKLFF. The CDR3 nucleotides are TGTGCCAGCAGTTTAGCCCGTCTCGGGACACGGGAAAAACTGTTTTTT.